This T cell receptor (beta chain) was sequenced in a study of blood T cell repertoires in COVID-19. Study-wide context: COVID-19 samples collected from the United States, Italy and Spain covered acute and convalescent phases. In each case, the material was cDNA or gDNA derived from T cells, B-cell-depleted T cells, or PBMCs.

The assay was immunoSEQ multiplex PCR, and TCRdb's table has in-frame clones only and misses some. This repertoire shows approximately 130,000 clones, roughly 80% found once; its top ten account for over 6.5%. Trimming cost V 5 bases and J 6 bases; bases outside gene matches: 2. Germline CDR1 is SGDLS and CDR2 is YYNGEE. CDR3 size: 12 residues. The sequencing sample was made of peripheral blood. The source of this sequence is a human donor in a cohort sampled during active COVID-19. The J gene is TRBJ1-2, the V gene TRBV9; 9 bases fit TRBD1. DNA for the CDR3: TGTGCCAGCAGGGGGACAGGGAATGGCTACACCTTC. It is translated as CASRGTGNGYTF.